Following are 2 T cell receptor beta chains from one sample sequenced in a study of T cell changes during pregnancy in multiple sclerosis. Sequencing was performed with immunoSEQ multiplex PCR; in TCRdb, only in-frame clones are kept and a portion is missing. This table has approximately 61,000 clones, approximately 90% appearing once. The sample in question was peripheral blood, obtained after pregnancy. Source of these receptors: a female donor in good health, enrolled as a control in a pregnancy study.

This rearrangement joins TRBV28 to TRBJ2-1, with 13 positions matching TRBD2. The trim removed 8 bases at V and 8 bases at J, leaving 6 bases unmatched. CDR3 length equals 14 residues. Per germline, CDR1 MDHEN and CDR2 SYDVKM. CDR3 amino acids: CASYGLAGVYEQFF. Written as DNA, the CDR3 is TGTGCCAGCTACGGACTAGCGGGAGTATATGAGCAGTTCTTC.

This clone was detected once. The J gene is TRBJ1-3, the V gene TRBV11-2; a possible D gene is TRBD1 (6 bases). V lost 3 bases and J 2 bases, leaving 11 bases between the germline ends. The CDR3 contains 15 residues. Germline V lookup: CDR1 SGHAT, CDR2 FQNNGV. DNA for the CDR3: TGTGCCAGCAGCTTCAACAGGGACACTGGAAACACCATATATTTT. Translating it yields CASSFNRDTGNTIYF. Full variable domain (missing parts from reference TRBV11-2 and TRBJ1-3): EAGVAQSPRYKIIEKRQSVAFWCNPISGHATLYWYQQILGQGPKLLIQFQNNGVVDDSQLPKDRFSAERLKGVDSTLKIQPAKLEDSAVYLCASSFNRDTGNTIYFGEGSWLTVV.